This T cell receptor (beta chain) was observed in a study of blood T cell repertoires in COVID-19. For the study at large: The United States, Italy and Spain were the sources of the acute and convalescent COVID-19 samples.

This clone was found once. The CDR3 has 16 residues. Looked up from germline, CDR1 is SGHTA and CDR2 is FQGNSA. The V gene lost 2 bases and the J gene lost 3 bases, with 11 bases spanning the gap. Generated by immunoSEQ multiplex PCR, the TCRdb table keeps only in-frame clones and is missing some. Among 100,000 to 150,000 clones listed, around four fifths were seen once. The sample consisted of peripheral blood. The chain recombines TRBV7-2 with TRBJ1-6; possible D gene TRBD1, 6 bases. The receptor comes from a human donor in a cohort sampled during active COVID-19. The CDR3 here is CASSLTSTGYNSPLHF. The CDR3 DNA is TGTGCCAGCAGCTTAACCTCGACAGGCTATAATTCACCCCTCCACTTT.